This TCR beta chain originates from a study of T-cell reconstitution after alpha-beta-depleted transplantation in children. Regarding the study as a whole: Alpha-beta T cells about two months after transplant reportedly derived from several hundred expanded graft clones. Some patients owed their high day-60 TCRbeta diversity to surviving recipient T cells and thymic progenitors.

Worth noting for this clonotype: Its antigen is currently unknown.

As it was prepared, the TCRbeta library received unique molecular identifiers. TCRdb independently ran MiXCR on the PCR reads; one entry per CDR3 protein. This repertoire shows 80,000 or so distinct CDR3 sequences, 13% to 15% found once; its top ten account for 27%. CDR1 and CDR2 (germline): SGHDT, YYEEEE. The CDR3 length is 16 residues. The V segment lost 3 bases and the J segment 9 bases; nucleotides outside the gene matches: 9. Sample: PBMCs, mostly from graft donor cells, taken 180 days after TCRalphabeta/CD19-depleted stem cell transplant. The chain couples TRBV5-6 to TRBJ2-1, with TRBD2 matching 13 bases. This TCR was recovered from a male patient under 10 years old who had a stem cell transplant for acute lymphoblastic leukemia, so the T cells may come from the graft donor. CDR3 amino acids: CASSWGLAGLRSEQFF. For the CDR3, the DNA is TGTGCCAGCAGCTGGGGACTAGCGGGATTAAGAAGTGAGCAGTTCTTC.